This TCR beta chain appears in the sequencing data of a study of early T cells in non-severe SARS-CoV-2 infection. Study context: Sequencing was performed on bulk RNA from unsorted whole blood, leaving chains unpaired. Study-wide findings and caveats: The VDJdb matching leaned toward anti-spike CD8 responses and overlooked private and CD4 specificities.

Unique molecular identifier tags were affixed to discrete cDNA molecules. TCRdb reprocessed the 5' RACE reads via MiXCR and lists one record per CDR3 protein. The sample yields more than 50,000 distinct CDR3 sequences, more than 9.5% seen once. The V gene's germline CDR1 is KGHDR and CDR2 SFDVKD. V gave up 0 bases and J gave up 12 bases, with 10 bases separating them. There are 13 residues in the CDR3. This clonotype was seen a few times. The target antigen is unknown. Input material: whole blood. V usage is TRBV24-1 and J usage is TRBJ2-2; perhaps TRBD1 as D (6 bases). The sequence was obtained from an adult who was a healthcare worker with PCR-confirmed SARS-CoV-2 infection or an uninfected control (not recorded which). In DNA, the CDR3 is TGTGCCACCAGTGATTTGCAGGGGTTGAAGCTGTTTTTT. Translating it yields CATSDLQGLKLFF.